The 30 T cell receptor beta chains below come from one sample, sequenced in a study of blood T cell repertoires in COVID-19. The table came from immunoSEQ multiplex PCR; TCRdb's copy has only in-frame clones and leaves some out. The sample records approximately 150,000 clones, about 85% being singletons. Sequenced: peripheral blood. These receptors were collected from a woman aged 45-60 years with COVID-19, enrolled during active disease.

In its sample, this clone was seen a few times. This sequence joins TRBV10-3 and TRBJ2-7, with D possibly being TRBD1 (6 bases). Germline CDR1 is ENHRY and CDR2 is SYGVKD. V lost 10 bases, J lost 0 bases, and 22 bases lay in between. The CDR3 is 16 residues long. The CDR3 is CATHSSDSLHSYEQYF. Written as DNA, the CDR3 is TGTGCCACCCATTCATCGGACAGTCTACACTCCTACGAGCAGTACTTC.

The V gene is TRBV6-5, the J gene TRBJ1-3; TRBD1 matches 8 bases. V was clipped by 10 bases and J by 1 base; unmatched bases: 6. The CDR3 loop spans 14 amino acids. Germline assignment: CDR1 MNHEY and CDR2 SVGAGI. CDR3 DNA: TGTGCCACCCAACAGGGGGGGTCTGGAAACACCATATATTTT. Amino acid sequence: CATQQGGSGNTIYF.

This sequence joins TRBV9 and TRBJ1-4; 7 nucleotides agree with TRBD1. This CDR3 contains 15 residues. Germline V gene data show CDR1 as SGDLS and CDR2 as YYNGEE. The V segment lost 4 bases and the J segment 7 bases; nucleotides outside the gene matches: 10. DNA for the CDR3: TGTGCCAGCAGCCCCCAAGACAGGGTTGGTGAAAAACTGTTTTTT. This encodes CASSPQDRVGEKLFF.

The rearrangement uses TRBV5-1 and TRBJ2-1; 8 bases line up with TRBD2. CDR1 and CDR2 from the germline V gene are SGHRS and YFSETQ. CDR3 length: 15 amino acids. The V gene end was trimmed by 5 bases and the J gene end by 6 bases; junction bases not matched to a gene: 10. The CDR3 here is CASRPGGPDLNEQFF. In DNA form, the CDR3 reads TGCGCCAGCAGGCCGGGGGGGCCCGATCTCAATGAGCAGTTCTTC.

The chain uses TRBV5-1 and TRBJ2-3; D ambiguous. The V end was cut by 3 bases, the J end by 6 bases, with 14 bases between. Per the germline V gene, CDR1 is SGHRS and CDR2 is YFSETQ. The CDR3 extends over 14 amino acids. Here the CDR3 DNA reads TGCGCCAGCAGCTCCCCGATGCTACCGGATACGCAGTATTTT. It specifies CASSSPMLPDTQYF. The variable domain in full, with the rest retrieved from reference TRBV5-1 and TRBJ2-3, is KAGVTQTPRYLIKTRGQQVTLSCSPISGHRSVSWYQQTPGQGLQFLFEYFSETQRNKGNFPGRFSGRQFSNSRSEMNVSTLELGDSALYLCASSSPMLPDTQYFGPGTRLTVL.

This clone was found a few times. This chain joins TRBV6-4 and TRBJ2-2, with a tentative D call TRBD2 (5 bases). Trimming shortened V by 7 bases and J by 6 bases, and 12 bases separated the two germline ends. This CDR3 comprises 13 residues. CDR1 and CDR2 (germline): MRHNA, SNTAGT. The CDR3 DNA reads as TGTGCCAGCACCTTCCCGAGGGCCGGGGAGCTGTTTTTT. Amino acids: CASTFPRAGELFF.

This chain connects TRBV30 to TRBJ1-6, with 8 bases identical to TRBD1. CDR3 length: 11 amino acids. The germline CDR1 and CDR2 sequences are GTSNPN and SVGIG (reference sequence). V lost 3 bases and J lost 17; bases outside the gene matches: 6. The CDR3 nucleotides are TGTGCCTGGAGGACAGGGGCACGTATCCACTTT. This gives the protein CAWRTGARIHF.

The chain uses TRBV4-1 and TRBJ1-6; TRBD1 is a possible D gene (6 bases). CDR1 MGHRA and CDR2 YSYEKL come from the germline V gene. The CDR3 is 19 amino acids. V was cut by 0 bases and J by 5 bases, with 20 bases left in between. CDR3 loop: CASSQEPWTAGYNNSPLHF. The DNA for the CDR3 is TGCGCCAGCAGCCAAGAACCCTGGACAGCAGGGTATAATAATTCACCCCTCCACTTT.

The chain has TRBV11-3 and TRBJ2-7; D gene ambiguous. Germline V CDR1 and CDR2: SGHNT, YENEEA. Trimming left V 2 bases short and J 6 bases short, with 14 bases between. The CDR3 has 14 residues. The CDR3 reads CASSLSSAQSEQYF. As DNA, the CDR3 is TGTGCCAGCAGCTTAAGTTCGGCACAGTCCGAGCAGTACTTC.

The CDR3 bases are TGTGCCAGCAGCCATGCCGGCGGTACAGCGGGGGGCCGCCAGGGCCTGACTTTC. It specifies CASSHAGGTAGGRQGLTF. The V gene is TRBV4-2, the J gene TRBJ2-6; 9 bases fit TRBD2. The CDR3 totals 18 residues. Germline values: CDR1 LGHNA, CDR2 YNFKEQ. V shed 3 bases, J shed 15 bases, and the junction held 21 bases outside the gene matches.

J is TRBJ1-5 and V is TRBV19; a possible D gene is TRBD1 (6 bases). Per germline, CDR1 LNHDA and CDR2 SQIVND (reference sequence). V was shortened by 8 bases and J by 1 base, with 9 bases between the two germline ends. The CDR3 has 13 amino acids. The chain's CDR3 is CASGDKSNQPQHF. The DNA for the CDR3 is TGTGCCAGTGGGGACAAAAGCAATCAGCCCCAGCATTTT. Variable domain in full (rest from reference TRBV19 and TRBJ1-5): DGGITQSPKYLFRKEGQNVTLSCEQNLNHDAMYWYRQDPGQGLRLIYYSQIVNDFQKGDIAEGYSVSREKKESFPLTVTSAQKNPTAFYLCASGDKSNQPQHFGDGTRLSIL.

CDR3 loop: CSASSGEGTDTQYF. In DNA, the CDR3 is TGCAGTGCTAGTTCGGGGGAAGGGACAGATACGCAGTATTTT. The chain has TRBV20-1 and TRBJ2-3; possible D gene TRBD2, 6 bases. V was shortened by 3 bases and J by 3 bases, with 13 bases between the two germline ends. CDR1 DFQATT and CDR2 SNEGSKA come from the germline V gene (reference sequence). This CDR3 region has 14 residues.

The chain joins TRBV2 to TRBJ2-7, with no clear D. CDR3 length: 11 residues. Germline-derived CDR1 and CDR2 are SNHLY and FYNNEI. V lost 4 bases and J lost 4, with 5 bases in between. This CDR3 reads CASSARYEQYF. Written as DNA, the CDR3 is TGTGCCAGCAGTGCTAGATACGAGCAGTACTTC. Together with reference TRBV2 and TRBJ2-7, the CDR3 gives the full variable domain: EPEVTQTPSHQVTQMGQEVILRCVPISNHLYFYWYRQILGQKVEFLVSFYNNEISEKSEIFDDQFSVERPDGSNFTLKIRSTKLEDSAMYFCASSARYEQYFGPGTRLTVT.

The chain joins TRBV7-2 to TRBJ2-3; a weak D match, TRBD2 (6 bases). Trimming stripped 4 bases from V and 3 bases from J, with 11 bases between. The CDR3 extends over 14 amino acids. Germline CDR1 reads SGHTA; CDR2 reads FQGNSA. For the CDR3, the DNA is TGTGCCAGCAGCTCCAGGGACTTAACAGATACGCAGTATTTT. Protein sequence: CASSSRDLTDTQYF.

The chain links TRBV24-1 to TRBJ2-7; 8 positions agree with TRBD1. The CDR3 is 19 residues long. The germline CDR1 and CDR2 sequences are KGHDR and SFDVKD. V shed 1 base and J 4 bases; nucleotides not matched to a gene: 17. CDR3 amino acids: CATSDFIICPDRVQYEQYF. The CDR3 DNA sequence: TGTGCCACCAGTGATTTCATTATTTGTCCGGACAGGGTTCAATACGAGCAGTACTTC.

This chain links TRBV19 with TRBJ1-2; D is unresolved. Germline V gene sequence: CDR1 LNHDA, CDR2 SQIVND (reference sequence). The CDR3 is 14 residues long. Trimming left V 4 bases short and J 1 base short, with 10 bases between. This chain's CDR3 is CASSTQASNYGYTF. CDR3 in DNA: TGTGCCAGTAGTACCCAGGCCAGTAACTATGGCTACACCTTC. The full variable domain, with the rest looked up from reference TRBV19 and TRBJ1-2, is DGGITQSPKYLFRKEGQNVTLSCEQNLNHDAMYWYRQDPGQGLRLIYYSQIVNDFQKGDIAEGYSVSREKKESFPLTVTSAQKNPTAFYLCASSTQASNYGYTFGSGTRLTVV.

The chain recombines TRBV27 with TRBJ1-2; 7 nucleotides agree with TRBD1. The CDR3 is 15 residues long. In germline, CDR1 is MNHEY, CDR2 SMNVEV (reference sequence). J lost 7 bases, V lost 6 bases, and 14 bases had no gene match. In nucleotides, the CDR3 is TGTGCCAGCAGCAACCTCGACAGGGATTCGAGTGGCTACACCTTC. This sequence encodes CASSNLDRDSSGYTF.

The V call is TRBV30, the J call TRBJ1-2, with D tentatively TRBD1 (5 bases). V was clipped by 5 bases and J by 8 bases, with 12 bases between them. The V gene's germline CDR1 is GTSNPN and CDR2 SVGIG (reference sequence). This CDR3 has 11 residues. CDR3 protein: CAWAGGRGYTF. As DNA, the CDR3 is TGTGCCTGGGCTGGGGGGAGAGGCTACACCTTC.

This chain joins TRBV7-9 and TRBJ1-1; tentative D call: TRBD1 (6 bases). V lost 4 bases and J lost 1, with 16 bases in between. The CDR3 covers 16 residues. From germline, CDR1 is SEHNR and CDR2 FQNEAQ (reference sequence). CDR3 region: CASSWWGGYQNTEAFF. CDR3 bases: TGTGCCAGCAGCTGGTGGGGGGGCTATCAGAACACTGAAGCTTTCTTT.

The chain is built from TRBV6-5 and TRBJ2-1; maybe TRBD2 (7 bases). The CDR3 extends over 15 amino acids. Germline V gene data show CDR1 as MNHEY and CDR2 as SVGAGI. The V end lost 8 bases, the J end lost 5 bases, and 19 bases lay between the germline ends. CDR3 in amino acids: CASFKGGFDDNEQFF. The CDR3 region has the DNA TGTGCCAGCTTCAAGGGGGGGTTTGACGACAATGAGCAGTTCTTC.

The chain is built from TRBV3-1 (or the pseudogene TRBV3-2) and TRBJ2-2, with a tentative D call TRBD1 (6 bases). Germline assignment: CDR1 LGHDT and CDR2 YNNKEL (reference sequence). The CDR3 has 15 residues. V lost 4 bases and J lost 6, with 15 bases in between. The CDR3 sequence: CASSPIPQGAGELFF. The DNA for the CDR3 is TGTGCCAGCAGCCCGATCCCACAGGGAGCCGGGGAGCTGTTTTTT.

The rearrangement links TRBV4-1 to TRBJ2-3; D possibly corresponds to TRBD2 (5 bases). V lost 4 bases to trimming and J lost 2 bases, with 16 bases between them. The CDR3 is 16 residues long. CDR1 is MGHRA and CDR2 is YSYEKL in the germline V gene. The CDR3 nucleotides are TGCGCCAGCAGCCTCCGCGGCGGGTCGAACACAGATACGCAGTATTTT. Translation gives CASSLRGGSNTDTQYF.

As DNA, the CDR3 is TGTGCCAGCAGCTTAAGTCGCCAGGGGGGTTACGGCTACACCTTC. The encoded protein is CASSLSRQGGYGYTF. The rearrangement joins TRBV7-2 to TRBJ1-2; 7 bases map to TRBD1. This CDR3 is 15 amino acids long. Germline assignment: CDR1 SGHTA and CDR2 FQGNSA. After removal of 2 bases from V and 8 bases from J, the junction contained 11 bases not matched to a gene.

The V and J genes are TRBV18 and TRBJ2-1; TRBD2 agrees at 14 bases. V gave up 6 bases and J gave up 8 bases; unmatched junction bases: 9. Germline loops: CDR1 KGHSH, CDR2 LQKENI. This CDR3 spans 16 amino acids. The CDR3 sequence is CASSPTSGGAGHEQFF. The CDR3, as DNA: TGTGCCAGCTCTCCGACTAGCGGGGGGGCCGGGCATGAGCAGTTCTTC.

This sequence joins TRBV4-3 and TRBJ1-6; TRBD1 aligns across 8 bases. This CDR3 contains 18 residues. CDR1 and CDR2 from the germline V gene are LGHNA and YSLEER. Trimming took 0 bases from V and 4 from J; bases not matched to a gene: 8. The CDR3 here is CASSQETTGAGYNSPLHF. In nucleotides, the CDR3 is TGCGCCAGCAGCCAAGAAACGACAGGGGCGGGTTATAATTCACCCCTCCACTTT.

V and J are TRBV6-5 and TRBJ2-2; perhaps TRBD1 as D (6 bases). V was cut by 5 bases and J by 1 base, with 8 bases left in between. This CDR3 has 14 residues. CDR1 and CDR2 from the germline V gene are MNHEY and SVGAGI. The DNA of the CDR3 is TGTGCCAGCAGTCAGACAGGGAACACCGGGGAGCTGTTTTTT. Protein sequence: CASSQTGNTGELFF.

This clone was counted only a few times. The chain has TRBV6-1 and TRBJ1-3; perhaps TRBD1 as D (6 bases). The CDR3 length is 16 residues. Per germline, CDR1 MNHNS and CDR2 SASEGT. V was trimmed by 4 bases and J by 0 bases, leaving 13 bases between them. CDR3 in amino acids: CASSGYGTNSGNTIYF. In nucleotides, the CDR3 is TGTGCCAGCAGTGGATACGGGACAAACTCTGGAAACACCATATATTTT.

The chain couples TRBV6-4 to TRBJ1-1; D remains unclear. Germline CDR1 reads MRHNA; CDR2 reads SNTAGT. The CDR3 runs 14 residues. V gave up 3 bases and J gave up 4 bases, with 12 bases separating them. CDR3 nucleotide sequence: TGTGCCAGCAGTGAAGCCGGGCGGGCCACTGAAGCTTTCTTT. It encodes CASSEAGRATEAFF.

The rearrangement links TRBV9 to TRBJ1-5; weak D call: TRBD1 (6 bases). Germline values: CDR1 SGDLS, CDR2 YYNGEE. The CDR3 sequence is 15 residues long. V lost 6 bases and J lost 5, with 18 bases in between. CDR3 amino acids: CASTKGWTDYQPQHF. In DNA form, the CDR3 reads TGTGCCAGCACCAAAGGGTGGACAGACTATCAGCCCCAGCATTTT.

In this sample, this clone turned up once. The genes are TRBV4-3 and TRBJ1-1; D is possibly TRBD1 (5 bases). This CDR3 is built from 15 residues. Germline CDR1 and CDR2: LGHNA and YSLEER. V was clipped by 5 bases and J by 3 bases, with 16 bases between them. The CDR3 region is CASSANRGVYTEAFF. The CDR3 DNA sequence: TGCGCCAGCAGCGCAAATCGGGGGGTATACACTGAAGCTTTCTTT.